This entry concerns a single T cell receptor beta chain. Preparing the TCRbeta library involved the use of unique molecular identifiers. TCRdb reprocessed the PCR reads via MiXCR and lists one record per CDR3 protein. The sample lists a few hundred thousand distinct CDR3 sequences; roughly a tenth were seen once. The data derive from a study of T-cell reconstitution after alpha-beta-depleted transplantation in children. The germline V gene has CDR1 SGHDN and CDR2 FVKESK. The CDR3 extends over 15 amino acids. V was clipped by 6 bases and J by 6 bases; unmatched bases: 10. The clonotype comes from a human donor who donated a stem cell graft to a child with acute lymphoblastic leukemia. The chain has TRBV14 and TRBJ2-3, with 9 bases matching TRBD2. The source was PBMCs from the stem cell graft donor, collected from the stem cell graft. DNA for the CDR3: TGTGCCAGCAGTCGGAGGCTAGCGGGGCTGGATACGCAGTATTTT. Protein: CASSRRLAGLDTQYF. Together with reference TRBV14 and TRBJ2-3, the CDR3 gives the full variable domain: EAGVTQFPSHSVIEKGQTVTLRCDPISGHDNLYWYRRVMGKEIKFLLHFVKESKQDESGMPNNRFLAERTGGTYSTLKVQPAELEDSGVYFCASSRRLAGLDTQYFGPGTRLTVL.